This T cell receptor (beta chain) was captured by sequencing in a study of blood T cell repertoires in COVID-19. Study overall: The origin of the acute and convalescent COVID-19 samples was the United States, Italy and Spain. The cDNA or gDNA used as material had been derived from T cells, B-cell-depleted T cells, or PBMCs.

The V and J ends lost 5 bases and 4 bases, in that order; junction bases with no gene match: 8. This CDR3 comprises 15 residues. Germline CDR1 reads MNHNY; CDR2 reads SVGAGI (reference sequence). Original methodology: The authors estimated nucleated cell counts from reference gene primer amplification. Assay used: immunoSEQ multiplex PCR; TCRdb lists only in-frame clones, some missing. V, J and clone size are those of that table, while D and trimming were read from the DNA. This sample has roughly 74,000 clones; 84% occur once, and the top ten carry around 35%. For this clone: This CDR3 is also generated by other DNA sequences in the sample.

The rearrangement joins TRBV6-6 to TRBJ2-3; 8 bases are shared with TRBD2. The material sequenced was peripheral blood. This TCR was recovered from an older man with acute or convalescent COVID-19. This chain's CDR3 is CASSGSGAGADTQYF. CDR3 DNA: TGTGCCAGCAGTGGGAGCGGAGCGGGAGCAGATACGCAGTATTTT.